This T cell receptor (beta chain) is drawn from a study of T-cell reconstitution after alpha-beta-depleted transplantation in children. In germline, CDR1 is SQVTM, CDR2 ANQGSEA. The CDR3 spans 14 residues. V was cut by 6 bases and J by 0 bases, with 14 bases left in between. This clonotype was picked up many times. Unique molecular identifiers were incorporated when the TCRbeta library was constructed. MiXCR, run by TCRdb on the PCR reads, gives a single entry per CDR3 protein. The table has 190,000 or so distinct CDR3 sequences, approximately 6.8% seen once. This specimen was PBMCs from the stem cell graft donor, taken from the stem cell graft. The receptor comes from a human donor who donated a stem cell graft to a child with Wiskott-Aldrich syndrome. This chain links TRBV29-1 with TRBJ1-1; D unclear. The CDR3 coding sequence is TGCAGCGTCCGATCTTTACAGTTGAACACTGAAGCTTTCTTT. It is translated as CSVRSLQLNTEAFF.